One and the same sample provided the 28 T cell receptor beta chains below, sequenced in a study of T-cell reconstitution after alpha-beta-depleted transplantation in children. Preparing the TCRbeta library involved the use of unique molecular identifiers. TCRdb fed the PCR reads into MiXCR, producing one record per CDR3 protein. This table has about a million distinct CDR3 sequences, about 29% appearing once. This specimen consisted of PBMCs, mostly from graft donor cells, obtained 360 days after TCRalphabeta/CD19-depleted stem cell transplant. The receptor set was obtained from a boy younger than two who had a stem cell transplant for SCID, so the T cells may come from the graft donor.

This sequence joins TRBV7-2 and TRBJ2-1; 15 bases align to TRBD2. V lost 3 bases to trimming and J lost 2 bases; unmatched junction nucleotides: 8. Germline-derived CDR1 and CDR2 are SGHTA and FQGNSA. The CDR3 length is 19 residues. CDR3 DNA: TGTGCCAGCAGCTTGCGCGGGACTAGCGGGGGGCCTGCCTACAATGAGCAGTTCTTC. Its protein is CASSLRGTSGGPAYNEQFF.

The CDR3 spells CASSQKGISTDTQYF. The CDR3 nucleotides are TGCGCCAGCAGCCAAAAGGGGATAAGCACAGATACGCAGTATTTT. The chain combines TRBV4-3 with TRBJ2-3, with a tentative D call TRBD1 (5 bases). There are 15 residues in the CDR3. V lost 2 bases to trimming and J lost 0 bases, with 9 bases between them. The germline gives CDR1 LGHNA, CDR2 YSLEER.

This clonotype has more than one count but fewer than ten. CDR3 DNA: TGTGCCAGCAGTTACTGGGGAGGGAGCACCGGGGAGCTGTTTTTT. This sequence encodes CASSYWGGSTGELFF. The V gene is TRBV6-5, the J gene TRBJ2-2, with 7 bases lining up with TRBD2. The CDR3 has 15 amino acids. The V gene's germline CDR1 is MNHEY and CDR2 SVGAGI. After removal of 1 base from V and 4 bases from J, the junction contained 3 bases not matched to a gene.

The chain is built from TRBV28 and TRBJ1-3; D is possibly TRBD1 (6 bases). The CDR3 covers 15 residues. The V end lost 4 bases, the J end lost 3 bases, and 13 bases lay between the germline ends. Germline CDR1 is MDHEN and CDR2 is SYDVKM. CDR3 region: CASSSPHRVGNTIYF. In DNA, the CDR3 is TGTGCCAGCAGTTCCCCCCACAGGGTTGGAAACACCATATATTTT.

The chain joins TRBV6-1 to TRBJ1-5; 8 nucleotides match TRBD1. The CDR3 length is 15 residues. V lost 7 bases, J lost 4 bases, and 9 bases stayed unmatched. The germline V gene encodes CDR1 MNHNS and CDR2 SASEGT. The CDR3 protein is CASMPRDRQNQPQHF. For the CDR3, the DNA is TGTGCCAGCATGCCGCGGGACAGGCAAAATCAGCCCCAGCATTTT.

This clonotype was seen at least ten times. The genes are TRBV28 and TRBJ1-6; no definite D call. There are 15 residues in the CDR3. Trimming left V 2 bases short and J 0 bases short, with 5 bases between. CDR1 is MDHEN and CDR2 is SYDVKM in the germline V gene. CDR3 sequence reads: CASSLRDSYNSPLHF. In nucleotides, the CDR3 is TGTGCCAGCAGTTTACGGGACTCCTATAATTCACCCCTCCACTTT.

The chain is built from TRBV10-2 and TRBJ2-3; D ambiguous. Per germline, CDR1 WSHSY and CDR2 SAAADI. Trimming took off 3 bases at V and 5 bases at J, with 15 bases between the two ends. The length of the CDR3 is 15 residues. CDR3 nucleotides: TGCGCCAGCAGTGATTCTCTAATAGCAGGAGATACGCAGTATTTT. Its translation is CASSDSLIAGDTQYF.

Ten or more counts support this clonotype. This chain links TRBV3-1 with TRBJ2-5; 7 bases map to TRBD1. Looked up from germline, CDR1 is LGHDT and CDR2 is YNNKEL (reference sequence). The ends lost 4 bases at V and 1 base at J; junction bases unmatched: 9. The CDR3 is made up of 16 amino acids. CDR3 amino acids: CASSPGDSFPQETQYF. CDR3 coding DNA: TGTGCCAGCAGCCCAGGGGACAGCTTCCCCCAAGAGACCCAGTACTTC.

The J gene is TRBJ2-2, the V gene TRBV6-1, with D unresolved. The CDR3 is made up of 14 amino acids. V was cut by 6 bases and J by 3 bases, with 11 bases left in between. Germline CDR1 is MNHNS and CDR2 is SASEGT. CDR3 sequence reads: CASRSGSHTGELFF. As DNA, the CDR3 is TGTGCCAGCAGGTCCGGGTCCCACACCGGGGAGCTGTTTTTT.

This chain links TRBV12-3 or TRBV12-4 with TRBJ2-3; D possibly corresponds to TRBD1 (5 bases). The CDR3 totals 13 residues. V lost 5 bases, J lost 4 bases, and 10 bases lay in between. The CDR3 protein is CASSPGYPDTQYF. DNA of the CDR3: TGTGCCAGCAGTCCAGGGTATCCAGATACGCAGTATTTT.

V usage is TRBV6-5 and J usage is TRBJ1-3; D might be TRBD1 (5 bases). Germline V gene sequence: CDR1 MNHEY, CDR2 SVGAGI. V lost 0 bases, J lost 3 bases, and 15 bases lay in between. This CDR3 is built from 17 residues. The CDR3 sequence is CASSYSGRNFIGNTIYF. The CDR3, as DNA: TGTGCCAGCAGTTACTCGGGACGGAATTTCATTGGAAACACCATATATTTT.

This clonotype was seen repeatedly, ten times or more. V gene TRBV28 combines with J gene TRBJ2-7; D is ambiguous. This CDR3 has 12 residues. The V gene's germline CDR1 is MDHEN and CDR2 SYDVKM. With 7 bases removed from V and 6 bases from J, the gap between germline ends came to 13 bases. CDR3 region: CASKVGPSEQYF. CDR3 sequence (DNA): TGTGCCAGCAAAGTCGGGCCTAGCGAGCAGTACTTC.

The chain uses TRBV28 and TRBJ2-1, with 10 bases lining up with TRBD1. With 5 bases clipped from V and 12 bases from J, the junction kept 7 bases outside the gene matches. Germline CDR1 MDHEN, CDR2 SYDVKM. The CDR3 consists of 13 residues. The CDR3 here is CASSPGQGYPQFF. In DNA form, the CDR3 reads TGTGCCAGCAGTCCGGGACAGGGGTACCCGCAGTTCTTC.

V is TRBV12-3 or TRBV12-4 and J is TRBJ1-2; D is perhaps TRBD1 (5 bases). There are 15 residues in the CDR3. Trimming removed 3 bases from V and 5 bases from J, with 16 bases in between. Written as DNA, the CDR3 is TGTGCCAGCAGTTTTGCAGGGAGTAATGGATATGGCTACACCTTC. It specifies CASSFAGSNGYGYTF.

This clonotype was picked up a small number of times. J is TRBJ2-1 and V is TRBV20-1; 13 nucleotides align to TRBD2. CDR1 DFQATT and CDR2 SNEGSKA come from the germline V gene (reference sequence). The trim removed 4 bases at V and 7 bases at J, leaving 13 bases unmatched. The CDR3 loop spans 17 amino acids. The CDR3 loop reads CSAIDPKLAGGHNEQFF. The CDR3 DNA sequence: TGCAGTGCTATCGACCCTAAACTAGCGGGGGGGCATAATGAGCAGTTCTTC.

The chain combines TRBV20-1 with TRBJ1-2; D remains ambiguous. The V end lost 3 bases, the J end lost 3 bases, and 8 bases lay between the germline ends. The CDR3 contains 12 residues. CDR1 and CDR2 (germline): DFQATT, SNEGSKA (reference sequence). Here the CDR3 reads CSASEEDYGYTF. CDR3 DNA: TGCAGTGCTAGTGAGGAGGACTATGGCTACACCTTC.

The chain employs TRBV6-1 and TRBJ1-4; D gene uncertain. The CDR3 is 14 amino acids. The ends were cut back, 6 bases at V and 3 bases at J, with 11 bases in the middle. CDR1 MNHNS and CDR2 SASEGT come from the germline V gene. The DNA for the CDR3 is TGTGCCAGCAGGTCGACCGTGGCTAATGAAAAACTGTTTTTT. Translation: CASRSTVANEKLFF.

This rearrangement joins TRBV11-1 to TRBJ1-3; 9 bases agree with TRBD1. From germline, CDR1 is SGHAT and CDR2 FQDESV (reference sequence). V trimming: 3 bases; J trimming: 3 bases; junction bases outside the gene matches: 15. The CDR3 is made up of 19 amino acids. CDR3 nucleotide sequence: TGTGCCAGCAGCTTTAGGACCACACGGGACAGGGCTGTTGGAAACACCATATATTTT. Protein: CASSFRTTRDRAVGNTIYF.

Details on this clonotype: Since no conserved phenylalanine or tryptophan closes the CDR3, a read error is the likely cause. V usage is TRBV6-1 and J usage is TRBJ1-6; 7 nucleotides match TRBD1. The V and J ends lost 7 bases and 8 bases, in that order; junction bases with no gene match: 11. Germline V gene sequence: CDR1 MNHNS, CDR2 SASEGT. The CDR3 runs 15 residues. The CDR3 here is CASTGDSGLYSPLHY. CDR3 sequence (DNA): TGTGCCAGCACAGGGGACAGCGGCTTATATTCACCCCTCCACTAT.

This rearrangement joins TRBV2 to TRBJ2-7, with TRBD1 matching 7 bases. The V segment lost 5 bases and the J segment 1 base; nucleotides outside the gene matches: 8. The CDR3 sequence is 15 residues long. Germline V lookup: CDR1 SNHLY, CDR2 FYNNEI. CDR3 region: CASSLDRATSYEQYF. CDR3 in DNA: TGTGCCAGCAGTCTAGACAGGGCGACATCCTACGAGCAGTACTTC.

The chain uses TRBV7-9 and TRBJ2-5; 10 bases align to TRBD2. CDR1 and CDR2 (germline): SEHNR, FQNEAQ (reference sequence). The J segment lost 4 bases and the V segment lost 1 base, leaving 3 bases of the junction unmatched. The CDR3 runs to 15 residues. DNA of the CDR3: TGTGCCAGCAGCTTAGGCGGACTAGCGGTAGAGACCCAGTACTTC. Translated: CASSLGGLAVETQYF.

V gene TRBV5-1 combines with J gene TRBJ1-5, with a weak D call TRBD1 (5 bases). V was cut by 0 bases and J by 1 base, with 11 bases left in between. This CDR3 has 16 amino acids. The V gene's germline CDR1 is SGHRS and CDR2 YFSETQ. In DNA, the CDR3 is TGCGCCAGCAGCTTGGGGGACGCGTTAAGCAATCAGCCCCAGCATTTT. Its protein product is CASSLGDALSNQPQHF.

This clonotype was observed a single time. The V and J genes are TRBV4-3 and TRBJ2-1; D call uncertain. V was cut by 1 base and J by 9 bases, with 10 bases left in between. The CDR3 covers 13 residues. Germline CDR1 and CDR2: LGHNA and YSLEER. The CDR3 protein is CASSQAEGGEQFF. DNA for the CDR3: TGCGCCAGCAGCCAAGCTGAAGGTGGTGAGCAGTTCTTC.

The CDR3 sequence is CASSLARLRPPNTGELFF. The CDR3 bases are TGTGCCAGCAGCTTAGCGAGGCTCAGGCCCCCCAACACCGGGGAGCTGTTTTTT. The genes are TRBV7-8 and TRBJ2-2; D not certain. This CDR3 spans 18 amino acids. Germline V gene sequence: CDR1 SGHVS, CDR2 FQNEAQ. The V end lost 0 bases, the J end lost 2 bases, and 16 bases lay between the germline ends.

The J gene is TRBJ2-6, the V gene TRBV25-1; D call uncertain. With 8 bases removed from V and 0 bases from J, the gap between germline ends came to 14 bases. In germline, CDR1 is MGHDK, CDR2 SYGVNS. This CDR3 contains 16 residues. The CDR3 protein is CASSTVGFSGANVLTF. The CDR3 bases are TGTGCCAGCTCGACTGTGGGGTTCTCTGGGGCCAACGTCCTGACTTTC.

Remarks on this clonotype: The conserved closing phenylalanine or tryptophan is absent in this CDR3, likely reflecting a read error. This sequence joins TRBV29-1 and TRBJ2-1; 7 nucleotides align to TRBD1. Germline trimming cut 8 bases from V and 7 bases from J; bases unmatched to any gene: 8. Germline V gene sequence: CDR1 SQVTM, CDR2 ANQGSEA. The CDR3 length is 12 residues. CDR3 residues: CSILKQGNEQFY. The CDR3 nucleotides read TGCAGCATCCTAAAACAGGGGAATGAGCAGTTCTAC.

This clonotype was found many times. The chain is built from TRBV6-1 and TRBJ2-1; tentatively, D is TRBD1 (5 bases). The V gene's germline CDR1 is MNHNS and CDR2 SASEGT. V lost 7 bases and J 3 bases, leaving 13 bases between the germline ends. The CDR3 length is 14 residues. The CDR3 reads CASTMGPNYNEQFF. The CDR3 DNA is TGTGCCAGCACTATGGGGCCCAACTACAATGAGCAGTTCTTC.

The J gene is TRBJ2-5, the V gene TRBV11-2; D remains ambiguous. The CDR3 totals 15 residues. V was shortened by 1 base and J by 4 bases, with 13 bases between the two germline ends. Germline lookup yields CDR1 SGHAT and CDR2 FQNNGV. The CDR3 nucleotides are TGTGCCAGCAGCTTAGCTGCCGGGTGGGGAGAGACCCAGTACTTC. It codes for CASSLAAGWGETQYF. The whole variable domain, filled in from reference TRBV11-2 and TRBJ2-5, reads EAGVAQSPRYKIIEKRQSVAFWCNPISGHATLYWYQQILGQGPKLLIQFQNNGVVDDSQLPKDRFSAERLKGVDSTLKIQPAKLEDSAVYLCASSLAAGWGETQYFGPGTRLLVL.